One T cell receptor beta chain is described in this entry. Its specificity is unknown. Constant-segment primers and 5'RACE yielded cDNA libraries for TCR alpha and TCR beta, each carrying sample barcodes and UMIs. TCRdb re-called the 5' RACE reads through MiXCR, storing one row per CDR3 protein. The repertoire holds 500,000 to 600,000 distinct CDR3 sequences, approximately 19% seen once, with approximately 12% in the top ten. This sample was included in a study of T-cell memory formation after mild COVID-19. Study conclusions and caveats: Pre-infection memory already had some responding clones, implying cross-reactive memory joined. Contracting clones localized mainly to CM and EM when CD4+ and mainly to EMRA when CD8+.

The CDR3 has 13 amino acids. Trimming cost V 2 bases and J 6 bases, with 14 bases left between them. Germline V gene lookup returns CDR1 DFQATT and CDR2 SNEGSKA (reference sequence). The chain carries TRBV20-1 and TRBJ2-7, with D unresolved. This TCR was recovered from an adult woman who had mild COVID-19 (a few samples of this study predate the infection). Cell type and time point are not known. The sequencing sample was made of PBMCs or a T cell subset sorted from them (not recorded which). The CDR3 loop reads CSARPRPLLEQYF. The CDR3 bases are TGCAGTGCTAGACCCAGACCCCTCCTCGAGCAGTACTTC.